The 5 T cell receptor beta chains in this list originate from one sample, sequenced in a study of T cells in Graves' hyperthyroidism and ophthalmopathy. Amplified TCR beta CDR3 regions derived from RNA transcripts. TCR CDR3 underwent first-round RT-PCR with the HTBI primer set. TCRdb redid the calling of the multiplex PCR reads with MiXCR, one entry per CDR3 protein. The table shows 500,000 to 600,000 distinct CDR3 sequences, with about 20% occurring only once. The sequencing input was blood. These receptors were obtained from a man aged 35-49 years with Graves' ophthalmopathy.

This chain uses TRBV5-6 with TRBJ1-5, with a possible D match to TRBD1 (5 bases). CDR3 length equals 16 residues. The ends were cut back, 2 bases at V and 2 bases at J, with 14 bases in the middle. The V gene's germline CDR1 is SGHDT and CDR2 YYEEEE. This CDR3 reads CASSFFQGEGNQPQHF. The CDR3 DNA sequence: TGTGCCAGCAGCTTCTTTCAGGGCGAGGGCAATCAGCCCCAGCATTTT.

This clonotype was detected a few times. V is TRBV6-1 and J is TRBJ2-7, with D unresolved. This CDR3 comprises 12 residues. V lost 11 bases, J lost 3 bases, and 14 bases lay in between. Germline loops: CDR1 MNHNS, CDR2 SASEGT. CDR3 protein: CAATLDFYEQYF. DNA for the CDR3: TGTGCCGCCACCCTGGATTTCTACGAGCAGTACTTC.

This clonotype was found many times. This chain connects TRBV10-3 to TRBJ2-7, with 9 bases aligning to TRBD1. Per the germline V gene, CDR1 is ENHRY and CDR2 is SYGVKD. There are 14 residues in the CDR3. The V and J ends lost 6 bases and 5 bases, in that order; junction bases with no gene match: 8. The DNA for the CDR3 is TGTGCCATCAGCACCGGGACAGGGTTGGACGAGCAGTACTTC. It translates to CAISTGTGLDEQYF.

The CDR3 region is CASSIETGRYQPQHF. CDR3 DNA sequence: TGTGCCAGTAGTATAGAGACAGGGAGGTATCAGCCCCAGCATTTT. The chain is built from TRBV19 and TRBJ1-5; 7 positions match TRBD1. The CDR3 extends over 15 amino acids. Trimming removed 0 bases from V and 5 bases from J; junction bases left unmatched: 4. CDR1 and CDR2 from the germline V gene are LNHDA and SQIVND (reference sequence). Variable domain in full (rest from reference TRBV19 and TRBJ1-5): DGGITQSPKYLFRKEGQNVTLSCEQNLNHDAMYWYRQDPGQGLRLIYYSQIVNDFQKGDIAEGYSVSREKKESFPLTVTSAQKNPTAFYLCASSIETGRYQPQHFGDGTRLSIL.

V gene TRBV12-3 or TRBV12-4 combines with J gene TRBJ2-7; D may be TRBD1 (6 bases). Trimming stripped 8 bases from V and 4 bases from J, with 21 bases between. The CDR3 extends over 15 amino acids. The CDR3 reads CASGPTGTPPYEQYF. CDR3 DNA: TGTGCCAGCGGTCCGACCGGGACACCCCCTTACGAGCAGTACTTC.